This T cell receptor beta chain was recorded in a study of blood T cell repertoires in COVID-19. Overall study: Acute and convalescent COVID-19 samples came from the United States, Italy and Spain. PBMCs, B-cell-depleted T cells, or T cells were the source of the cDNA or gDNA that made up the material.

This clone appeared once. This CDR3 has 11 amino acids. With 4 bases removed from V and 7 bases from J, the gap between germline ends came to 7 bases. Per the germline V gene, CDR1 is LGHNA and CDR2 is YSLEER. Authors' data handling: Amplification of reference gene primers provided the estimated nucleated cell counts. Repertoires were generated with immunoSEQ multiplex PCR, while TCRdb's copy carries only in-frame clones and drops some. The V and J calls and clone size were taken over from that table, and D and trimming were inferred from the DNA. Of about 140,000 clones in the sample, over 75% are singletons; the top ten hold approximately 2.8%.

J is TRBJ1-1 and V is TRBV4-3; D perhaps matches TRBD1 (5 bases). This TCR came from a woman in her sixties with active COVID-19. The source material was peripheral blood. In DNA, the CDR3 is TGCGCCAGCAGCCTCCAGGGTGAAGCTTTCTTT. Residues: CASSLQGEAFF.